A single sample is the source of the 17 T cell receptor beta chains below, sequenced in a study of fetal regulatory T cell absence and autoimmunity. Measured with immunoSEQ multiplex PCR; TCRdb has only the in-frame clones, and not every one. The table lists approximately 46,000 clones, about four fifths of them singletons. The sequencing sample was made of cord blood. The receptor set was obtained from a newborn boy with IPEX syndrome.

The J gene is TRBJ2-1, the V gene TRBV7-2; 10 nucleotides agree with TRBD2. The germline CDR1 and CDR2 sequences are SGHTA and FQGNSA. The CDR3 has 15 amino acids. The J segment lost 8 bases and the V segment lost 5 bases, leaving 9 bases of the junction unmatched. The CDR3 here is CASSPGLAAGDEQFF. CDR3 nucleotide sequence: TGTGCCAGCAGCCCCGGACTAGCGGCTGGGGATGAGCAGTTCTTC.

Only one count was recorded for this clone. The CDR3 DNA sequence: TGCGCCAGCAGCCAAGCCCCCGGGACTTACAATGAGCAGTTCTTC. Translating it yields CASSQAPGTYNEQFF. The chain uses TRBV4-1 and TRBJ2-1; D is perhaps TRBD2 (6 bases). Trimming left V 1 base short and J 4 bases short, with 11 bases between. The CDR3 has 15 amino acids. The germline V gene has CDR1 MGHRA and CDR2 YSYEKL.

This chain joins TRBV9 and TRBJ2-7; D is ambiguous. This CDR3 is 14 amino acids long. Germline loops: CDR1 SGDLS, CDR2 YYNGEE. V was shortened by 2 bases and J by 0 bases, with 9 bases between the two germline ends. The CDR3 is CASSVGTPSYEQYF. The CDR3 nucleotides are TGTGCCAGCAGCGTCGGTACTCCCTCCTACGAGCAGTACTTC.

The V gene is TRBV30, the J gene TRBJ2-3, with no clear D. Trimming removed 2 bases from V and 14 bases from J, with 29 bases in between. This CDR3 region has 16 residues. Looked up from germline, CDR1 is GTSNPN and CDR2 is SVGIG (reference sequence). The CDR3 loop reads CAWSPGRSLGPIYMYF. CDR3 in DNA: TGTGCCTGGAGTCCAGGCCGCTCGCTAGGTCCGATTTATATGTATTTT.

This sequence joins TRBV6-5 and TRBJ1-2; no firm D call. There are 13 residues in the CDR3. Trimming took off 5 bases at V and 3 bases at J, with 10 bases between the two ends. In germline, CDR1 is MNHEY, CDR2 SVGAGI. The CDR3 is CASSEVFYYGYTF. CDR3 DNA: TGTGCCAGCAGTGAAGTTTTTTACTATGGCTACACCTTC.

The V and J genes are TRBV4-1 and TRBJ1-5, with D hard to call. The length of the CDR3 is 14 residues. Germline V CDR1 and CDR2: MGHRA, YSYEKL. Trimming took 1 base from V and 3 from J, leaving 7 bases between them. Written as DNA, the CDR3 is TGCGCCAGCAGCCAAGCAGGTCTCAATCAGCCCCAGCATTTT. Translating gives CASSQAGLNQPQHF.

Here the CDR3 DNA reads TGCGCCAGCAGCCAAGTTGTAGGGACTCTCTACGAGCAGTACTTC. Protein sequence: CASSQVVGTLYEQYF. The rearrangement links TRBV4-1 to TRBJ2-7, with a tentative D call TRBD2 (6 bases). The CDR3 is 15 amino acids. V lost 1 base to trimming and J lost 3 bases, with 13 bases between them. CDR1 is MGHRA, CDR2 YSYEKL, per germline.

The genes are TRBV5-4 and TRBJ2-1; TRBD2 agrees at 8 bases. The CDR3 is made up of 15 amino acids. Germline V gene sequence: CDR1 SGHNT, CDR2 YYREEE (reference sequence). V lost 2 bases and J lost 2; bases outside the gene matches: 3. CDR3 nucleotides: TGTGCCAGCAGCTTCGATAGCGGGGCCTACAATGAGCAGTTCTTC. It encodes CASSFDSGAYNEQFF.

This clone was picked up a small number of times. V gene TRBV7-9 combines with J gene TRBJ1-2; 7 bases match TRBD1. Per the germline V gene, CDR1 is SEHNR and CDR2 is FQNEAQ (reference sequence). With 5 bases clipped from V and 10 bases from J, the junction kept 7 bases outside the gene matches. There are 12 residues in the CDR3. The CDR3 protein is CASSRDSGDYTF. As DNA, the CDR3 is TGTGCCAGCAGCCGGGACAGTGGTGACTACACCTTC.

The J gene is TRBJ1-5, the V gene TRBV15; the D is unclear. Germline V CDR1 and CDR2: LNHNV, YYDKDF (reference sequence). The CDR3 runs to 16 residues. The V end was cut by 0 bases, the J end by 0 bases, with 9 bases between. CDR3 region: CATSRDLAGSNQPQHF. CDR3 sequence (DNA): TGTGCCACCAGCAGAGATCTTGCGGGTAGCAATCAGCCCCAGCATTTT.

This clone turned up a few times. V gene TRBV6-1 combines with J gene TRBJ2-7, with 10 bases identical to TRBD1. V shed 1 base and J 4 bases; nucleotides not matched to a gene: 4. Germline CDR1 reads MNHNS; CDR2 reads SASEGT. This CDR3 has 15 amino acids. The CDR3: CASSEGQGATYEQYF. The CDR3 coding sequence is TGTGCCAGCAGTGAAGGACAGGGGGCAACGTACGAGCAGTACTTC.

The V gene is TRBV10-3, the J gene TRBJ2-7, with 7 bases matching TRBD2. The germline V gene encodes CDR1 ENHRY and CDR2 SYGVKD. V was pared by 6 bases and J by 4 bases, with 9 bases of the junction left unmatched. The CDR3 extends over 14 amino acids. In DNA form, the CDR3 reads TGTGCCATCAGGGGAGGGGAGCGGGAATACGAGCAGTACTTC. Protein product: CAIRGGEREYEQYF.

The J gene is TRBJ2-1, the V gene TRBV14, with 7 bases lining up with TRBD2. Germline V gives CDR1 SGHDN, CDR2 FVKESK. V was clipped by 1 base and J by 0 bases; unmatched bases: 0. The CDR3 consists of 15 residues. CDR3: CASSQGTSSYNEQFF. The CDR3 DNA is TGTGCCAGCAGCCAAGGGACTAGCTCCTACAATGAGCAGTTCTTC.

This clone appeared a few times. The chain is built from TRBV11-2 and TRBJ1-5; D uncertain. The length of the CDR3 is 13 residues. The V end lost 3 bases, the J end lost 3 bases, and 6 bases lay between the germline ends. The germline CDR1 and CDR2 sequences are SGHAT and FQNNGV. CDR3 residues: CASSFGVNQPQHF. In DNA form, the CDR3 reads TGTGCCAGCAGCTTTGGGGTCAATCAGCCCCAGCATTTT.

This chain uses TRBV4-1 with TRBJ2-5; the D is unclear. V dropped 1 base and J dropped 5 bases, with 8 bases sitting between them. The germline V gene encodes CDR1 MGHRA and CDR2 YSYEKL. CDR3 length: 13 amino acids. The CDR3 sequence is CASSQGFVETQYF. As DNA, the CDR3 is TGCGCCAGCAGCCAAGGGTTCGTCGAGACCCAGTACTTC.

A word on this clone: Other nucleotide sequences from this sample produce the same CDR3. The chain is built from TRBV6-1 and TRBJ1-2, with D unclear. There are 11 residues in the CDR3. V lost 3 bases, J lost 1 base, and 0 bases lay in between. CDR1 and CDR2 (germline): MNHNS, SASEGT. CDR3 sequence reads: CASSDNYGYTF. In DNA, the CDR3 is TGTGCCAGCAGTGATAACTATGGCTACACCTTC.

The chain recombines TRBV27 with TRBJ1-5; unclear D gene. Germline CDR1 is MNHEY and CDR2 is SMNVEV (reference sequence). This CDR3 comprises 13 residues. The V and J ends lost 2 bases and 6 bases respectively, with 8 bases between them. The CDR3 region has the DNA TGTGCCAGCAGTTTACGGGGAAGTCAGCCCCAGCATTTT. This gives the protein CASSLRGSQPQHF.